In its sample, the clone carrying this TCR beta chain was seen a few times. Its target is not known. The data derive from a study of CD8 T cells in ankylosing spondylitis. Study observations and caveats: The study identified a TCR beta motif of under ten highly homologous variants that appeared characteristic of ankylosing spondylitis blood. Reportedly, significant enrichment of disease-linked clones occurred in matched ankylosing spondylitis synovial fluid.

Preparation of TCR beta libraries was done by quantitative 5'-RACE with molecular barcodes. Each CDR3 protein gets one entry after TCRdb re-called the 5' RACE reads with MiXCR. The data contain 350,000 or so distinct CDR3 sequences, approximately 8% of them singletons. V lost 2 bases and J 6 bases, leaving 8 bases between the germline ends. The CDR3 loop spans 13 amino acids. The receptor was derived from a male donor with ankylosing spondylitis. Sequencing input: blood, either unsorted or a sorted T cell fraction (not recorded which). The chain joins TRBV12-3 or TRBV12-4 to TRBJ2-4; unclear D gene. The CDR3: CASSLSTGNIQYF. DNA of the CDR3: TGTGCCAGCAGTTTATCCACTGGAAACATTCAGTACTTC.